This TCR beta chain was profiled in a study of blood T cell repertoires in COVID-19. The repertoire was sequenced with immunoSEQ multiplex PCR; TCRdb's copy has only in-frame clones and lacks some. Counted here are about 220,000 clones, around 81% occurring once; the ten biggest clones make up approximately 7.2%. Only a few counts were recorded for this clone. The J segment lost 5 bases and the V segment lost 5 bases, leaving 9 bases of the junction unmatched. The CDR3 runs to 15 residues. Germline assignment: CDR1 SGHRS and CDR2 YFSETQ. Sequencing was done on a sample of peripheral blood. The source of this sequence is a woman in her 70s with acute or convalescent COVID-19. V is TRBV5-1 and J is TRBJ1-1; TRBD1 aligns across 10 bases. DNA of the CDR3: TGCGCCAGCAGAATAGGGCCGGACAGGGGGACTGAAGCTTTCTTT. Translation: CASRIGPDRGTEAFF.